These 28 T cell receptor beta chains were sequenced from one sample in a study of shared clonotypes between healthy human individuals. Naive CD8 cells lacked CD45RO and underwent positive selection for CCR7, leaving out terminally differentiated effector memory CD45RA+ cells. Clones were read by immunoSEQ multiplex PCR, and TCRdb kept only the in-frame ones, dropping some. The data show about 2.1 million clones, about 93% seen once. Sequencing was done on a sample of naive CD8+ T cells from PBMCs. The receptors originated from a man aged 18 to 29 in good health. Some clones in this sample may be carry-over from other donors' samples.

The chain uses TRBV27 and TRBJ2-1, with a tentative D call TRBD2 (5 bases). The ends were cut back, 5 bases at V and 10 bases at J, with 12 bases in the middle. The CDR3 is 12 residues long. Germline V gives CDR1 MNHEY, CDR2 SMNVEV (reference sequence). The CDR3: CASSPRRNEQFF. The DNA for the CDR3 is TGTGCCAGCAGTCCCCGGAGGAACGAGCAGTTCTTC.

CDR3 sequence reads: CASSVRAGSTDTQYF. The CDR3 bases are TGTGCCAGCAGCGTACGGGCAGGGAGCACAGATACGCAGTATTTT. V is TRBV9 and J is TRBJ2-3, with a weak D call TRBD1 (5 bases). This CDR3 has 15 amino acids. CDR1 and CDR2 from the germline V gene are SGDLS and YYNGEE. V was pared by 1 base and J by 0 bases, with 9 bases between.

Worth noting for this clone: The sample carries other DNA sequences with the same CDR3. The V gene is TRBV29-1, the J gene TRBJ2-1; no firm D call. This CDR3 is built from 11 residues. Germline V CDR1 and CDR2: SQVTM, ANQGSEA. V dropped 6 bases and J dropped 4 bases, with 7 bases sitting between them. CDR3 loop: CSVGPYNEQFF. In nucleotides, the CDR3 is TGCAGCGTCGGCCCTTACAATGAGCAGTTCTTC.

The chain carries TRBV29-1 and TRBJ1-3; 7 nucleotides agree with TRBD1. This CDR3 contains 18 residues. Per the germline V gene, CDR1 is SQVTM and CDR2 is ANQGSEA. The junction had 17 bases not matched to a gene; V was cut back by 3 bases and J by 3 bases. This CDR3 reads CSVDRSGGSFEGGNTIYF. The CDR3 DNA reads TGCAGCGTTGATCGGTCAGGGGGAAGTTTCGAAGGTGGAAACACCATATATTTT.

The J gene is TRBJ2-1, the V gene TRBV7-6, with TRBD2 matching 9 bases. V was pared by 0 bases and J by 5 bases, with 5 bases of the junction left unmatched. Germline V gene sequence: CDR1 SGHVS, CDR2 FNYEAQ. The CDR3 sequence is 16 residues long. In DNA form, the CDR3 reads TGTGCCAGCAGCTTAGCGGGGCTAGCGGGACACAATGAGCAGTTCTTC. It encodes CASSLAGLAGHNEQFF.

The J gene is TRBJ2-5, the V gene TRBV27; D is possibly TRBD1 (6 bases). This CDR3 comprises 14 residues. Trimming shortened V by 4 bases and J by 2 bases, and 11 bases separated the two germline ends. CDR1 and CDR2 from the germline V gene are MNHEY and SMNVEV (reference sequence). CDR3 amino acids: CASSSWTEQETQYF. CDR3 in DNA: TGTGCCAGCAGTTCCTGGACAGAACAAGAGACCCAGTACTTC.

The chain combines TRBV18 with TRBJ1-2, with TRBD1 identical over 7 bases. Trimming cost V 0 bases and J 4 bases; bases outside gene matches: 8. This CDR3 has 16 residues. Germline V gives CDR1 KGHSH, CDR2 LQKENI. As DNA, the CDR3 is TGTGCCAGCTCACCACCCCCGACAGGGACTTTCTATGGCTACACCTTC. Amino acid sequence: CASSPPPTGTFYGYTF.

The chain employs TRBV10-3 and TRBJ2-7, with D maybe TRBD2 (5 bases). CDR3 size: 14 residues. Germline values: CDR1 ENHRY, CDR2 SYGVKD. Trimming took 4 bases from V and 1 from J, leaving 11 bases between them. The DNA of the CDR3 is TGTGCCATCAGTGTGGGCGGGCCGTCCTACGAGCAGTACTTC. Translating gives CAISVGGPSYEQYF.

The gene calls are TRBV7-8 and TRBJ2-2, with D perhaps matching TRBD2 (6 bases). Germline-derived CDR1 and CDR2 are SGHVS and FQNEAQ. This CDR3 comprises 14 residues. Trimming shortened V by 9 bases and J by 0 bases, and 11 bases separated the two germline ends. The CDR3 is CASRDSANTGELFF. In DNA form, the CDR3 reads TGTGCCAGTAGGGACTCCGCGAACACCGGGGAGCTGTTTTTT.

This chain uses TRBV30 with TRBJ2-1, with 9 bases matching TRBD2. V was pared by 5 bases and J by 6 bases, with 2 bases of the junction left unmatched. The length of the CDR3 is 12 residues. The germline CDR1 and CDR2 sequences are GTSNPN and SVGIG (reference sequence). CDR3 sequence (DNA): TGTGCCTGGGCGGGAGGGGGCAATGAGCAGTTCTTC. This sequence encodes CAWAGGGNEQFF.

The chain combines TRBV7-2 with TRBJ2-7; TRBD2 agrees at 12 bases. After removal of 1 base from V and 2 bases from J, the junction contained 12 bases not matched to a gene. The CDR3 spans 19 residues. Germline values: CDR1 SGHTA, CDR2 FQGNSA. In nucleotides, the CDR3 is TGTGCCAGCAGCTTAGGGCGCCTAGCGGGAGGGCCTCCGCCCTACGAGCAGTACTTC. This codes for CASSLGRLAGGPPPYEQYF.

The V and J genes are TRBV5-1 and TRBJ2-7; no firm D call. The germline V gene encodes CDR1 SGHRS and CDR2 YFSETQ. CDR3 length: 14 residues. V was pared by 7 bases and J by 0 bases, with 14 bases between. The CDR3 DNA follows: TGCGCCAGCGGTGAGGCCTCGCCCTCCTACGAGCAGTACTTC. Amino acid sequence: CASGEASPSYEQYF. Supplemented by reference TRBV5-1 and TRBJ2-7, the full variable domain reads KAGVTQTPRYLIKTRGQQVTLSCSPISGHRSVSWYQQTPGQGLQFLFEYFSETQRNKGNFPGRFSGRQFSNSRSEMNVSTLELGDSALYLCASGEASPSYEQYFGPGTRLTVT.

The V call is TRBV21-1, the J call TRBJ2-2; the DNA was not used to check the table's D call, TRBD2. TRBV21-1 is an annotated pseudogene. The CDR3 spans 18 residues. The CDR3 here is CASSKAQTSGRRTGELFF. CDR3 bases: TGTGCCAGCAGCAAAGCGCAGACTAGCGGGAGGAGGACCGGGGAGCTGTTTTTT.

This chain connects TRBV7-8 to TRBJ2-1; possible D gene TRBD1, 6 bases. From germline, CDR1 is SGHVS and CDR2 FQNEAQ. With 11 bases removed from V and 9 bases from J, the gap between germline ends came to 17 bases. The CDR3 runs 12 residues. DNA of the CDR3: TGTGCCGTGTTTGGGGAACAGGGTGAGCAGTTCTTC. As protein: CAVFGEQGEQFF. The whole variable domain, remainder taken from reference TRBV7-8 and TRBJ2-1, is GAGVSQSPRYKVAKRGQDVALRCDPISGHVSLFWYQQALGQGPEFLTYFQNEAQLDKSGLPSDRFFAERPEGSVSTLKIQRTQQEDSAVYLCAVFGEQGEQFFGPGTRLTVL.

This chain connects TRBV19 to TRBJ2-2, with 11 positions matching TRBD2. Germline V gene lookup returns CDR1 LNHDA and CDR2 SQIVND (reference sequence). After removal of 4 bases from V and 3 bases from J, the junction contained 10 bases not matched to a gene. CDR3 length: 18 residues. The CDR3 sequence is CASSKPFLTSGDTGELFF. The DNA of the CDR3 is TGTGCCAGTAGTAAGCCATTTTTGACTAGCGGGGACACCGGGGAGCTGTTTTTT.

V usage is TRBV7-2 and J usage is TRBJ2-1; no reliable D call. The germline V gene encodes CDR1 SGHTA and CDR2 FQGNSA. The CDR3 has 14 amino acids. V lost 5 bases and J 5 bases, leaving 13 bases between the germline ends. The CDR3 sequence: CASSPLDQNNEQFF. CDR3 DNA: TGTGCCAGCAGCCCTTTGGATCAAAACAATGAGCAGTTCTTC.

V usage is TRBV19 and J usage is TRBJ2-7; possibly TRBD2 for D (5 bases). The germline CDR1 and CDR2 sequences are LNHDA and SQIVND (reference sequence). Between the trimmed V and J ends, which lost 5 bases and 4 bases, there was a span of 15 bases. The CDR3 has 14 residues. In DNA form, the CDR3 reads TGTGCCAGTAGTCTGGACCTCGAGCGGTACGAGCAGTACTTC. It is translated as CASSLDLERYEQYF.

Here the CDR3 reads CSADRTGVYGYTF. The CDR3, as DNA: TGCAGCGCTGATCGGACAGGGGTTTATGGCTACACCTTC. The chain recombines TRBV29-1 with TRBJ1-2; TRBD1 agrees at 9 bases. Germline V gives CDR1 SQVTM, CDR2 ANQGSEA. V shed 7 bases and J 5 bases; nucleotides not matched to a gene: 8. The CDR3 sequence is 13 residues long.

This chain joins TRBV6-6 and TRBJ1-1, with unresolved D. Deletions cut 4 bases from V and 2 bases from J, with 8 bases between. The CDR3 is 13 amino acids. Looked up from germline, CDR1 is MNHNY and CDR2 is SVGAGI (reference sequence). Here the CDR3 reads CASSFHYNTEAFF. The CDR3 DNA sequence: TGTGCCAGCAGTTTTCACTACAACACTGAAGCTTTCTTT.

The J gene is TRBJ1-5, the V gene TRBV6-1; D not certain. The V and J ends lost 6 bases and 2 bases respectively, with 14 bases between them. The CDR3 has 15 residues. Germline lookup yields CDR1 MNHNS and CDR2 SASEGT. CDR3 nucleotides: TGTGCCAGCAGCTCCGGTCAGCTTGGCAATCAGCCCCAGCATTTT. It encodes CASSSGQLGNQPQHF.

This chain links TRBV9 with TRBJ2-7, with 8 nucleotides matching TRBD1. The CDR3 has 14 amino acids. CDR1 and CDR2 from the germline V gene are SGDLS and YYNGEE. V gave up 3 bases and J gave up 4 bases; unmatched junction bases: 6. The chain's CDR3 is CASSDRDRSYEQYF. The CDR3 nucleotides are TGTGCCAGCAGCGACCGGGACAGGTCTTACGAGCAGTACTTC.

The V and J genes are TRBV10-3 and TRBJ2-7, with 8 nucleotides matching TRBD2. Trimming removed 6 bases from V and 1 base from J; junction bases left unmatched: 5. The CDR3 spans 14 residues. Germline loops: CDR1 ENHRY, CDR2 SYGVKD. The CDR3 region is CAISAGLGSYEQYF. The CDR3, as DNA: TGTGCCATCAGCGCGGGACTAGGATCCTACGAGCAGTACTTC.

This clone was picked up one time. The rearrangement links TRBV4-3 to TRBJ1-4; D is undetermined. CDR1 LGHNA and CDR2 YSLEER come from the germline V gene. The CDR3 spans 17 residues. Trimming left V 0 bases short and J 1 base short, with 12 bases between. The CDR3 protein is CASSQDIGKVTNEKLFF. In nucleotides, the CDR3 is TGCGCCAGCAGCCAAGATATAGGGAAGGTAACTAATGAAAAACTGTTTTTT.

The V and J genes are TRBV7-9 and TRBJ2-5; 7 bases align to TRBD1. The CDR3 is made up of 17 amino acids. CDR1 and CDR2 from the germline V gene are SEHNR and FQNEAQ (reference sequence). J gave up 4 bases and V 4 bases, and 15 bases lay outside the gene matches. Here the CDR3 reads CASSSLARGFLRETQYF. CDR3 nucleotides: TGTGCCAGCAGCTCTTTGGCCAGGGGGTTTCTGCGAGAGACCCAGTACTTC.

The V call is TRBV5-1, the J call TRBJ2-7; 9 bases match TRBD1. V was pared by 0 bases and J by 1 base, with 8 bases of the junction left unmatched. CDR3 length: 17 residues. Germline values: CDR1 SGHRS, CDR2 YFSETQ. For the CDR3, the DNA is TGCGCCAGCAGCTTGGGGGTTCGGACAGGGGAATCCTACGAGCAGTACTTC. Its translation is CASSLGVRTGESYEQYF.

This clone appeared a single time. The rearrangement uses TRBV2 and TRBJ2-2; the D gene is possibly TRBD2 (6 bases). The CDR3 has 18 residues. Germline CDR1 is SNHLY and CDR2 is FYNNEI. V dropped 3 bases and J dropped 0 bases, with 17 bases sitting between them. CDR3 in amino acids: CASSDRRGRTSNTGELFF. The DNA for the CDR3 is TGTGCCAGCAGTGATAGGAGGGGACGAACCTCGAACACCGGGGAGCTGTTTTTT. The full variable domain, completed using reference TRBV2 and TRBJ2-2, is EPEVTQTPSHQVTQMGQEVILRCVPISNHLYFYWYRQILGQKVEFLVSFYNNEISEKSEIFDDQFSVERPDGSNFTLKIRSTKLEDSAMYFCASSDRRGRTSNTGELFFGEGSRLTVL.

This chain connects TRBV4-1 to TRBJ2-5, with D uncertain. The CDR3 is 14 residues long. V was shortened by 4 bases and J by 2 bases, with 11 bases between the two germline ends. Germline V lookup: CDR1 MGHRA, CDR2 YSYEKL. The CDR3 region is CASSRLLGQETQYF. The CDR3 nucleotides read TGCGCCAGCAGCCGCCTCCTGGGGCAAGAGACCCAGTACTTC.

The chain uses TRBV10-3 and TRBJ2-7, with 10 nucleotides matching TRBD2. V shed 2 bases, J shed 0 bases, and the junction held 10 bases outside the gene matches. This CDR3 is 18 amino acids long. CDR1 is ENHRY, CDR2 SYGVKD, per germline. The CDR3 region is CAISERGLAMGASYEQYF. Written as DNA, the CDR3 is TGTGCCATCAGTGAGAGGGGACTAGCGATGGGAGCCTCCTACGAGCAGTACTTC.